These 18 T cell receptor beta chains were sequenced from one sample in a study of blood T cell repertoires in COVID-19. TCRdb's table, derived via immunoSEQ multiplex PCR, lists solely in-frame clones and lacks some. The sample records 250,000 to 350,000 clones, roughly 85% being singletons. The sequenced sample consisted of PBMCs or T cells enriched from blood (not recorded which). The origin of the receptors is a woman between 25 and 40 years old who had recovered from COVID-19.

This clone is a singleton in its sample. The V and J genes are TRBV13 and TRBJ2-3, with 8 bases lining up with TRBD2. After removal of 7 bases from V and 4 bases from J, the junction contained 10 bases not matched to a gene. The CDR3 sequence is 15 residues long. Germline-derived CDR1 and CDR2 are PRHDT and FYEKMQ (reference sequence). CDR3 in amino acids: CASTVPGGGADTQYF. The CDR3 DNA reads TGTGCCAGCACCGTCCCGGGGGGGGGCGCAGATACGCAGTATTTT.

Here the CDR3 reads CASSLQVYNEQFF. As DNA, the CDR3 is TGTGCCAGCAGCTTGCAGGTATACAATGAGCAGTTCTTC. The gene calls are TRBV5-4 and TRBJ2-1; D gene ambiguous. This CDR3 has 13 amino acids. CDR1 is SGHNT, CDR2 YYREEE, per germline (reference sequence). Trimming removed 1 base from V and 4 bases from J, with 6 bases in between.

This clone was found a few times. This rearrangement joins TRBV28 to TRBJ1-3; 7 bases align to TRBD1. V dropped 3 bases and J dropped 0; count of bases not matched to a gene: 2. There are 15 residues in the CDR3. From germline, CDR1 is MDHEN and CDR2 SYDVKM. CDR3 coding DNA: TGTGCCAGCAGTTTTCCAGGGGGCTCTGGAAACACCATATATTTT. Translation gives CASSFPGGSGNTIYF.

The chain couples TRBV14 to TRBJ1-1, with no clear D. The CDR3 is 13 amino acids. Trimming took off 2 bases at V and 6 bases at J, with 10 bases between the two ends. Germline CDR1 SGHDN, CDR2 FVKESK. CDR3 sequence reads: CASSQPETSEAFF. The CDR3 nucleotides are TGTGCCAGCAGCCAACCTGAGACTTCTGAAGCTTTCTTT.

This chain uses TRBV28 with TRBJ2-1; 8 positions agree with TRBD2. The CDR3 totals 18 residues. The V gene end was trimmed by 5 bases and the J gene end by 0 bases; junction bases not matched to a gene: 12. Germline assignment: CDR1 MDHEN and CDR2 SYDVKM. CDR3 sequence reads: CASSPTSGTRSSYNEQFF. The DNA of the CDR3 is TGTGCCAGCAGTCCTACTTCGGGGACTAGAAGCTCCTACAATGAGCAGTTCTTC.

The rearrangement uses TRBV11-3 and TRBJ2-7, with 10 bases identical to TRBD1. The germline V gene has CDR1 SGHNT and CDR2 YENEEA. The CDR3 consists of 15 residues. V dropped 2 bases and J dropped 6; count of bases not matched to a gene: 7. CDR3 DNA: TGTGCCAGCAGCTTAAATCGACAGGGGGCGAGCGAGCAGTACTTC. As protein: CASSLNRQGASEQYF.

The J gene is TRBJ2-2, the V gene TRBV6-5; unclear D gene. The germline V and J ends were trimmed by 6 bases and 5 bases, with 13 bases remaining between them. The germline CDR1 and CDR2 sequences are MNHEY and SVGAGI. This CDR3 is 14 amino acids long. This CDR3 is CASRPVGLTGELFF. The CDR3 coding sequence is TGTGCCAGCAGACCGGTCGGGTTGACCGGGGAGCTGTTTTTT.

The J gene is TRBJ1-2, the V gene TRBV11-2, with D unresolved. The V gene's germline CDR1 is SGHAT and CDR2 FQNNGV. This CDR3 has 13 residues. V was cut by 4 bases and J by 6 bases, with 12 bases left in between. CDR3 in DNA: TGTGCCAGCAGCTCATACCGCTCGGATGGCTACACCTTC. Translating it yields CASSSYRSDGYTF.

The CDR3 protein is CASSSSGHPTDTQYF. DNA for the CDR3: TGTGCCAGCAGTTCCTCGGGACACCCTACAGATACGCAGTATTTT. The chain employs TRBV28 and TRBJ2-3, with a possible D match to TRBD1 (6 bases). Germline CDR1 and CDR2: MDHEN and SYDVKM. This CDR3 is 15 amino acids long. The V end was cut by 4 bases, the J end by 3 bases, with 14 bases between.

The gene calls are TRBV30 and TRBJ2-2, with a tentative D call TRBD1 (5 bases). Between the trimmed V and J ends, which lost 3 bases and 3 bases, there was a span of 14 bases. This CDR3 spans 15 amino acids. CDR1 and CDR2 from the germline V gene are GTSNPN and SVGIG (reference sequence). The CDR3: CAWSRQSAYTGELFF. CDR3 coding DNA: TGTGCCTGGAGCAGACAGTCCGCGTACACCGGGGAGCTGTTTTTT.

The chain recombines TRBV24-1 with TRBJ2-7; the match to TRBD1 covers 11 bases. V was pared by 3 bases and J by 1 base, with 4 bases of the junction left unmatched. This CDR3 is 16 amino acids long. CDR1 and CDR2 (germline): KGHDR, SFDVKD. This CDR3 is CATSDIGTGGSYEQYF. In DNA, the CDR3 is TGTGCCACCAGTGATATAGGGACAGGGGGATCCTACGAGCAGTACTTC.

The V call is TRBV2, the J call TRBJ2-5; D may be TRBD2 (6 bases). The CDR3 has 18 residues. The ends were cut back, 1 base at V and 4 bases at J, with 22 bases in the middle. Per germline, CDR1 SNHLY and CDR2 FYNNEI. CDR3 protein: CASSEGFGGWSQRETQYF. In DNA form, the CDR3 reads TGTGCCAGCAGTGAAGGCTTCGGAGGGTGGAGCCAGCGAGAGACCCAGTACTTC.

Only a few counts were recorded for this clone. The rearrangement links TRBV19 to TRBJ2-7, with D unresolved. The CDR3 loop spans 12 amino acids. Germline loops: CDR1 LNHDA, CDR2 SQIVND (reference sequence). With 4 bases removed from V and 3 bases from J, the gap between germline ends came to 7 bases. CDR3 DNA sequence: TGTGCCAGTAGTACCGATAGCTACGAGCAGTACTTC. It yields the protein CASSTDSYEQYF.

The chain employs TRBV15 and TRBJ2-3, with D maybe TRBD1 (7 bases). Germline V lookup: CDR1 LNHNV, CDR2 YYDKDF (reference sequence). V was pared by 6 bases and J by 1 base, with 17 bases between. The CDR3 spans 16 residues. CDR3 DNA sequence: TGTGCCACCAGGGGGGTCAGGGGGGTTCGCACAGATACGCAGTATTTT. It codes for CATRGVRGVRTDTQYF.

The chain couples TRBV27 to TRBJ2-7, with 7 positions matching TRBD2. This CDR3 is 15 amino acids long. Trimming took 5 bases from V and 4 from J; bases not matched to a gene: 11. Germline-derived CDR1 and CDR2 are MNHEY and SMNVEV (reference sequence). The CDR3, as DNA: TGTGCCAGCAGTACTCGGGGCGGGAGAACTTACGAGCAGTACTTC. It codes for CASSTRGGRTYEQYF.

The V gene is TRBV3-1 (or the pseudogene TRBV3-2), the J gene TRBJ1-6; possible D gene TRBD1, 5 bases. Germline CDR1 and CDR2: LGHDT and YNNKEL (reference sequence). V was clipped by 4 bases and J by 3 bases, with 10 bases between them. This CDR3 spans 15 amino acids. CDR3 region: CASSPGFSYNSPLHF. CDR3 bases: TGTGCCAGCAGCCCAGGGTTCAGCTATAATTCACCCCTCCACTTT.

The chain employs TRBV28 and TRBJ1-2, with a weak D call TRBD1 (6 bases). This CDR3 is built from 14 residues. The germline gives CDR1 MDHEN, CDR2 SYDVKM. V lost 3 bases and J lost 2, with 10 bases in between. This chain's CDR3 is CASSLDRLNYGYTF. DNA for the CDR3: TGTGCCAGCAGTTTGGACAGACTCAACTATGGCTACACCTTC.

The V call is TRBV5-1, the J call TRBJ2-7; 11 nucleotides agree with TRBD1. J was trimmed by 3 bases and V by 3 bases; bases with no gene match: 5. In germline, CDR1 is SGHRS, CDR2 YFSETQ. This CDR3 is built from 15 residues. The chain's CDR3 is CASSWGGTGGYEQYF. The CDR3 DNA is TGCGCCAGCAGCTGGGGCGGGACAGGGGGCTACGAGCAGTACTTC.